This T cell receptor beta chain was found in a study of T-cell reconstitution after alpha-beta-depleted transplantation in children. Whole-study results and caveats: Most T-cell counts and diversity one year after the transplant came from T cells that were newly produced.

The table lists this clonotype with a few counts. Its target is unknown. The CDR3 has 13 amino acids. Preparation of the TCRbeta library was carried out with unique molecular identifiers. MiXCR was run by TCRdb on the PCR reads, yielding one entry per CDR3 protein. This sample has about 250,000 distinct CDR3 sequences, with about 24% found just once. The specimen was PBMCs, mostly from graft donor cells, collected 360 days after TCRalphabeta/CD19-depleted stem cell transplant. This rearrangement joins TRBV6-7 to TRBJ2-1; no clear D gene. TRBV6-7 is known as an ORF, though its function is uncertain. The sequence was collected from a female patient aged 2-10 years who had a stem cell transplant for congenital amegakaryocytic thrombocytopenia, so the T cells may come from the graft donor. CDR3 amino acids: CARAGPLNNEQFF. DNA of the CDR3: TGTGCTCGGGCAGGCCCCCTCAACAATGAGCAGTTCTTC.